The 32 T cell receptor beta chains in this list originate from one sample, sequenced in a study of cytomegalovirus exposure and HLA in healthy donors. The PCR employed 60 Vbeta primers together with 13 Jbeta primers. Method: immunoSEQ multiplex PCR; TCRdb's copy keeps in-frame clones and lacks some. The repertoire holds hundreds of thousands of clones, with about three quarters as singletons. Material for sequencing was PBMCs. All receptors derive from a male donor in good health and CMV-seronegative.

In regard to this clone: Other DNA sequences in this specimen translate into the identical CDR3. The CDR3 nucleotides are TGTGCCAGCAGCCTGGACAGGGGGTACGAGCAGTACTTC. Translation: CASSLDRGYEQYF. The V gene is TRBV7-8, the J gene TRBJ2-7; TRBD1 aligns across 10 bases. The V gene's germline CDR1 is SGHVS and CDR2 FQNEAQ. The CDR3 sequence is 13 residues long. Trimming at V came to 5 bases and at J to 4 bases, leaving 2 bases not matched to a gene.

In its sample, this clone was seen once. The gene calls are TRBV9 and TRBJ1-4; possibly TRBD1 for D (6 bases). The germline CDR1 and CDR2 sequences are SGDLS and YYNGEE. The V gene lost 0 bases and the J gene lost 8 bases, with 11 bases spanning the gap. The CDR3 is 14 residues long. This CDR3 is CASSVEPGDEKLFF. The CDR3 DNA reads TGTGCCAGCAGCGTAGAACCAGGGGACGAAAAACTGTTTTTT.

V and J are TRBV27 and TRBJ2-7; TRBD1 agrees at 9 bases. The V segment lost 5 bases and the J segment 5 bases; nucleotides outside the gene matches: 13. This CDR3 spans 16 amino acids. CDR1 is MNHEY, CDR2 SMNVEV, per germline (reference sequence). As DNA, the CDR3 is TGTGCCAGCAGTACCCCCTTCGGACAGGGGATCAACGAGCAGTACTTC. Residues: CASSTPFGQGINEQYF.

V and J are TRBV29-1 and TRBJ2-7, with TRBD1 as a possible D gene (6 bases). The CDR3 runs 14 residues. From germline, CDR1 is SQVTM and CDR2 ANQGSEA. Trimming removed 1 base at V and 3 bases at J, with 13 bases between. CDR3 in DNA: TGCAGCGTTGAAGCCGGCCCACAGGGCTACGAGCAGTACTTC. This translates into CSVEAGPQGYEQYF.

The rearrangement links TRBV13 to TRBJ1-1, with no clear D. Per germline, CDR1 PRHDT and CDR2 FYEKMQ (reference sequence). Trimming removed 2 bases from V and 1 base from J, with 8 bases in between. The CDR3 is 14 amino acids. Written as DNA, the CDR3 is TGTGCCAGCAGCTTACGGGTGAAGAACACTGAAGCTTTCTTT. Protein product: CASSLRVKNTEAFF.

This clone was observed once. The V call is TRBV6-1, the J call TRBJ2-5, with 9 bases identical to TRBD2. This CDR3 is built from 14 residues. Germline lookup yields CDR1 MNHNS and CDR2 SASEGT. The V gene end was trimmed by 6 bases and the J gene end by 5 bases; junction bases not matched to a gene: 7. The CDR3 coding sequence is TGTGCCAGCAGCGTAGCGGGAGCGGTGGAGACCCAGTACTTC. Residues: CASSVAGAVETQYF.

The CDR3 DNA follows: TGTGCCAGTAGTATTTACCTCGACAGGCGTGCTAACTATGGCTACACCTTC. Translated, it gives CASSIYLDRRANYGYTF. This chain links TRBV19 with TRBJ1-2; TRBD1 might be the D (6 bases). The CDR3 spans 17 residues. The V gene lost 3 bases and the J gene lost 0 bases, with 17 bases spanning the gap. CDR1 is LNHDA, CDR2 SQIVND, per germline (reference sequence).

Only a few counts were recorded for this clone. The chain uses TRBV13 and TRBJ2-3, with TRBD2 matching over 9 bases. V was clipped by 5 bases and J by 6 bases; unmatched bases: 12. Germline loops: CDR1 PRHDT, CDR2 FYEKMQ (reference sequence). The CDR3 has 16 amino acids. CDR3 in DNA: TGTGCCAGCAGCCCCGAGGCGGGAGGGTCACACGATACGCAGTATTTT. It is translated as CASSPEAGGSHDTQYF.

Here the CDR3 DNA reads TGTGCCAGCAGCGCCAGGGGTTCAACAGATACGCAGTATTTT. This codes for CASSARGSTDTQYF. This chain uses TRBV9 with TRBJ2-3, with D possibly matching TRBD1 (6 bases). CDR1 SGDLS and CDR2 YYNGEE come from the germline V gene. The germline V and J ends were trimmed by 3 bases and 3 bases, with 11 bases remaining between them. CDR3 length: 14 amino acids.

The chain couples TRBV11-2 to TRBJ2-5; 7 nucleotides agree with TRBD2. CDR3 length: 15 residues. V lost 5 bases and J lost 1; bases outside the gene matches: 7. The germline gives CDR1 SGHAT, CDR2 FQNNGV. The CDR3 spells CASSREAPIQETQYF. The CDR3 nucleotides are TGTGCCAGCAGCCGGGAGGCTCCGATCCAAGAGACCCAGTACTTC.

J is TRBJ2-3 and V is TRBV4-3; 16 bases are a match to TRBD2. This CDR3 is 18 amino acids long. The V and J ends lost 1 base and 6 bases, in that order; junction bases with no gene match: 7. Germline V gives CDR1 LGHNA, CDR2 YSLEER. CDR3 bases: TGCGCCAGCAGCCAAGCCACCCCGGGACTAGCGGGAGGGGATACGCAGTATTTT. Protein sequence: CASSQATPGLAGGDTQYF.

The chain joins TRBV15 to TRBJ2-5; TRBD1 aligns across 8 bases. The J call may be in error: the DNA end matches TRBJ2-7 better. The V gene's germline CDR1 is LNHNV and CDR2 YYDKDF (reference sequence). CDR3 length: 15 residues. CDR3 in DNA: TGTGCCACCAGCGGTGGGGACAGGTGGTCCTACGAGCAGTACTTC. Translated: CATSGGDRWSYEQYF.

A few counts support this clone. This chain links TRBV7-3 with TRBJ2-5; tentative D call: TRBD1 (5 bases). CDR3 length: 14 residues. Trimming pared 3 bases from V and 5 bases from J, leaving 13 bases between. CDR1 is SGHTA, CDR2 FQGTGA, per germline. The chain's CDR3 is CASSFLTDLETQYF. Here the CDR3 DNA reads TGTGCCAGCAGCTTCTTGACAGACCTGGAGACCCAGTACTTC.

J is TRBJ2-3 and V is TRBV5-1; 14 bases match TRBD2. The J segment lost 4 bases and the V segment lost 4 bases, leaving 5 bases of the junction unmatched. CDR1 is SGHRS, CDR2 YFSETQ, per germline. The CDR3 covers 16 residues. The CDR3 region is CASSQGLAGAADTQYF. Written as DNA, the CDR3 is TGCGCCAGCAGCCAGGGACTAGCGGGGGCGGCAGATACGCAGTATTTT.

The chain carries TRBV18 and TRBJ2-7; possibly TRBD2 for D (6 bases). Trimming stripped 3 bases from V and 7 bases from J, with 16 bases between. This CDR3 spans 14 amino acids. Germline CDR1 is KGHSH and CDR2 is LQKENI. CDR3 sequence: CASSPGGSFEEQYF. In nucleotides, the CDR3 is TGTGCCAGCTCACCGGGAGGCTCTTTCGAAGAGCAGTACTTC.

In nucleotides, the CDR3 is TGTGCCAGCAGCCCGTGGCCCGGGACAGGGATAGAGACCCAGTACTTC. Protein product: CASSPWPGTGIETQYF. J is TRBJ2-5 and V is TRBV11-2; 9 bases fit TRBD1. This CDR3 has 16 residues. Germline CDR1 and CDR2: SGHAT and FQNNGV. J gave up 4 bases and V 5 bases, and 11 bases lay outside the gene matches.

The J gene is TRBJ1-2, the V gene TRBV6-6; D is possibly TRBD1 (5 bases). Germline CDR1 MNHNY, CDR2 SVGAGI (reference sequence). The CDR3 covers 13 residues. Deletions cut 2 bases from V and 4 bases from J, with 8 bases between. DNA of the CDR3: TGTGCCAGCAGTTACGACAGCAGCTATGGCTACACCTTC. The encoded protein is CASSYDSSYGYTF.

J is TRBJ2-3 and V is TRBV7-9; 8 bases are a match to TRBD2. The ends lost 5 bases at V and 6 bases at J; junction bases unmatched: 13. Germline loops: CDR1 SEHNR, CDR2 FQNEAQ (reference sequence). This CDR3 spans 16 amino acids. The CDR3 region has the DNA TGTGCCAGCAGCCCCGGGTCCAGGACTAGCTTGGATACGCAGTATTTT. This gives the protein CASSPGSRTSLDTQYF. Looking up the rest from reference TRBV7-9 and TRBJ2-3 gives the full variable domain: DTGVSQNPRHKITKRGQNVTFRCDPISEHNRLYWYRQTLGQGPEFLTYFQNEAQLEKSRLLSDRFSAERPKGSFSTLEIQRTEQGDSAMYLCASSPGSRTSLDTQYFGPGTRLTVL.

This chain links TRBV6-5 with TRBJ2-1, with 7 bases identical to TRBD1. CDR3 length equals 14 residues. V shed 4 bases and J 6 bases; nucleotides not matched to a gene: 6. Germline V gene data show CDR1 as MNHEY and CDR2 as SVGAGI. CDR3 in amino acids: CASSWERGLNEQFF. The DNA of the CDR3 is TGTGCCAGCAGTTGGGAGAGGGGGCTCAATGAGCAGTTCTTC.

The rearrangement links TRBV6-4 to TRBJ2-2; D remains ambiguous. Germline V gene lookup returns CDR1 MRHNA and CDR2 SNTAGT. The CDR3 is made up of 16 amino acids. Trimming pared 0 bases from V and 3 bases from J, leaving 11 bases between. The CDR3 protein is CASSDSLGSHTGELFF. CDR3 in DNA: TGTGCCAGCAGTGACTCGTTGGGCAGTCACACCGGGGAGCTGTTTTTT.

Only one count was recorded for this clone. The chain links TRBV5-1 to TRBJ1-1; D gene uncertain. In germline, CDR1 is SGHRS, CDR2 YFSETQ. The V end was cut by 0 bases, the J end by 1 base, with 10 bases between. CDR3 length: 15 amino acids. CDR3 region: CASSLVEGGNTEAFF. The DNA of the CDR3 is TGCGCCAGCAGCTTGGTTGAGGGAGGGAACACTGAAGCTTTCTTT.

This clone was counted only a few times. The rearrangement uses TRBV14 and TRBJ1-1; 8 bases fit TRBD1. Trimming at V came to 4 bases and at J to 1 base, leaving 2 bases not matched to a gene. CDR1 is SGHDN and CDR2 is FVKESK in the germline V gene. CDR3 length: 14 residues. The CDR3 DNA sequence: TGTGCCAGCAGCCTAGGACAGGGGAACACTGAAGCTTTCTTT. Its protein is CASSLGQGNTEAFF.

The gene calls are TRBV19 and TRBJ1-2; TRBD1 is a possible D gene (6 bases). V was pared by 3 bases and J by 4 bases, with 9 bases between. Germline CDR1 reads LNHDA; CDR2 reads SQIVND (reference sequence). There are 13 residues in the CDR3. The CDR3 DNA reads as TGTGCCAGTAGTATTGGGGGCGGCTATGGCTACACCTTC. Translated, it gives CASSIGGGYGYTF.

This chain connects TRBV4-3 to TRBJ2-6, with D possibly being TRBD1 (8 bases). The CDR3 spans 21 residues. The germline V and J ends were trimmed by 2 bases and 5 bases, with 28 bases remaining between them. Germline V gives CDR1 LGHNA, CDR2 YSLEER. CDR3 residues: CASSQIGGEDRVVNRANVLTF. In DNA form, the CDR3 reads TGCGCCAGCAGCCAAATTGGGGGGGAGGACAGGGTTGTAAATAGGGCCAACGTCCTGACTTTC.

V usage is TRBV7-3 and J usage is TRBJ2-1, with D hard to call. Trimming shortened V by 5 bases and J by 5 bases, and 10 bases separated the two germline ends. CDR1 is SGHTA and CDR2 is FQGTGA in the germline V gene. This CDR3 is 13 amino acids long. The CDR3 protein is CASSPIVNNEQFF. The CDR3 DNA reads as TGTGCCAGCAGCCCAATAGTAAACAATGAGCAGTTCTTC. The full variable domain, rest sourced from reference TRBV7-3 and TRBJ2-1, is GAGVSQTPSNKVTEKGKYVELRCDPISGHTALYWYRQSLGQGPEFLIYFQGTGAADDSGLPNDRFFAVRPEGSVSTLKIQRTERGDSAVYLCASSPIVNNEQFFGPGTRLTVL.

This clone was recorded once. The chain employs TRBV6-4 and TRBJ1-1, with 7 positions matching TRBD1. V lost 6 bases, J lost 4 bases, and 5 bases stayed unmatched. In germline, CDR1 is MRHNA, CDR2 SNTAGT. The length of the CDR3 is 13 residues. The CDR3 loop reads CASRATGSTEAFF. The CDR3 bases are TGTGCCAGCAGAGCGACAGGGTCCACTGAAGCTTTCTTT.

The chain is built from TRBV7-9 and TRBJ2-5; 9 bases align to TRBD1. Germline V CDR1 and CDR2: SEHNR, FQNEAQ (reference sequence). The CDR3 extends over 15 amino acids. V was clipped by 5 bases and J by 4 bases; unmatched bases: 8. CDR3 sequence: CASSGDREGGETQYF. The CDR3 DNA reads TGTGCCAGCAGCGGGGACAGGGAGGGAGGAGAGACCCAGTACTTC.

The V call is TRBV5-1, the J call TRBJ2-3; 9 bases agree with TRBD2. The CDR3 runs to 16 residues. V shed 2 bases and J 2 bases; nucleotides not matched to a gene: 6. Germline V lookup: CDR1 SGHRS, CDR2 YFSETQ. CDR3: CASSFRGGAATDTQYF. In DNA form, the CDR3 reads TGCGCCAGCAGCTTCCGCGGGGGGGCCGCCACAGATACGCAGTATTTT.

This clone was found once. CDR3 coding DNA: TGTGCCAGCAACCGTGAGGGTTACGAGCAGTACTTC. This gives the protein CASNREGYEQYF. V gene TRBV2 combines with J gene TRBJ2-7; D is perhaps TRBD2 (5 bases). V was pared by 7 bases and J by 4 bases, with 11 bases between. Per the germline V gene, CDR1 is SNHLY and CDR2 is FYNNEI. The CDR3 covers 12 residues.

This chain links TRBV9 with TRBJ1-2, with a weak D call TRBD1 (5 bases). Trimming shortened V by 3 bases and J by 12 bases, and 15 bases separated the two germline ends. Germline loops: CDR1 SGDLS, CDR2 YYNGEE. The length of the CDR3 is 12 residues. The CDR3 protein is CASSEGGARHTF. CDR3 sequence (DNA): TGTGCCAGCAGCGAGGGCGGGGCCCGGCACACCTTC.

This clone was found a few times. The chain has TRBV2 and TRBJ1-1; no firm D call. The CDR3 sequence is 15 residues long. V was pared by 7 bases and J by 4 bases, with 19 bases between. Germline-derived CDR1 and CDR2 are SNHLY and FYNNEI. In DNA form, the CDR3 reads TGTGCCAGCACCGAAACTAGGGTTGTCGGCACTGAAGCTTTCTTT. Translating it yields CASTETRVVGTEAFF.

This clone was seen a handful of times. The rearrangement links TRBV10-3 to TRBJ1-2; 7 bases line up with TRBD1. With V trimmed by 6 bases and J by 0 bases, 13 bases remained unmatched. Looked up from germline, CDR1 is ENHRY and CDR2 is SYGVKD. The CDR3 has 17 residues. This CDR3 is CAIRGTELDLTNYGYTF. CDR3 nucleotides: TGTGCCATCAGGGGGACAGAGTTAGACTTAACTAACTATGGCTACACCTTC.